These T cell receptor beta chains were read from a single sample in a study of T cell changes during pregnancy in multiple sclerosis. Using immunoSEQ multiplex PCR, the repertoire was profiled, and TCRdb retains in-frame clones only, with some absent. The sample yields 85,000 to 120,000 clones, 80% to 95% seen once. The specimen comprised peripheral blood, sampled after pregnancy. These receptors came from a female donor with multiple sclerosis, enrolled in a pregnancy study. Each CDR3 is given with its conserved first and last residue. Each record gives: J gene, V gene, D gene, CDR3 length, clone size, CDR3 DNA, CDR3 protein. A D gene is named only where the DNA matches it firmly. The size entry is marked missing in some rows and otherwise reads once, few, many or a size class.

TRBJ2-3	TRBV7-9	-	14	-	TGTGCCAGCAGCTCTAGGTCGCCCACAGATACGCAGTATTTT	CASSSRSPTDTQYF
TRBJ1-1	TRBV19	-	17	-	TGTGCCAGTAGAAACCGTCCCGGGGGGGAAGAGGGCACTGAAGCTTTCTTT	CASRNRPGGEEGTEAFF
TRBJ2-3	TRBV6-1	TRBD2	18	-	TGTGCCAGCAGTGAAGGGGGGAGACTAGCGGGGTGGCGGGATACGCAGTATTTT	CASSEGGRLAGWRDTQYF
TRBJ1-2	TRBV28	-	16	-	TGTGCCAGCAGTTTCCCCCGGTATAGGGGGGAGGGAGGCTACACCTTC	CASSFPRYRGEGGYTF
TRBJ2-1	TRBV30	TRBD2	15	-	TGTGCCTGGAGTTGGGTGCGGGGGGTGTACAATGAGCAGTTCTTC	CAWSWVRGVYNEQFF
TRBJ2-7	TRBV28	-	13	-	TGTGCCAGCAGTTTTTCGGTGCTCCACGAGCAGTACTTC	CASSFSVLHEQYF
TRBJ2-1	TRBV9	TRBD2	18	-	TGTGCCAGCAGCGTAGCTATCGAAACTAGCGGGATTGGCTATGAGCAGTTCTTC	CASSVAIETSGIGYEQFF
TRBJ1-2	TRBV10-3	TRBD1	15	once	TGTGCCATCAGTGAGTCGGGACAGGTCCTCGGTGGCTACACCTTC	CAISESGQVLGGYTF
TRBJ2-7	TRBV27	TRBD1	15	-	TGTGCCAGCACACCGCAGGGGGCTAATTCCTACGAGCAGTACTTC	CASTPQGANSYEQYF
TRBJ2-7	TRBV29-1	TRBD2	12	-	TGCAGCGCCACCGGGGGGGCGGGAGAGCAGTACTTC	CSATGGAGEQYF
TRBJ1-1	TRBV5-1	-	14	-	TGCGCCAGCAGCCCGCGGAGGGTAAACACTGAAGCTTTCTTT	CASSPRRVNTEAFF
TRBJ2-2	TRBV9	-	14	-	TGTGCCAGCAGCGTTCAGTTTCACACCGGGGAGCTGTTTTTT	CASSVQFHTGELFF
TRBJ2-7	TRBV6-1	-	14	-	TGTGCCAGCAGGAGGACAGCAGGGTCGATCGAGCAGTACTTC	CASRRTAGSIEQYF
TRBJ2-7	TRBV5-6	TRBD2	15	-	TGTGCCAGCGGCCTAACTAGCGGGAGGAGCTACGAGCAGTACTTC	CASGLTSGRSYEQYF
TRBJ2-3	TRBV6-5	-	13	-	TGTGCCAGCAGTTACTCGAACTGGGATACGCAGTATTTT	CASSYSNWDTQYF
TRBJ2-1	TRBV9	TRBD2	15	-	TGTGCCAGCAGCGTTGAAGCGGGAGGGGGGAATGAGCAGTTCTTC	CASSVEAGGGNEQFF
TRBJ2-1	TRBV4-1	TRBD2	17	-	TGCGCCAGCAGCCAACCGGTCGCGGGACTAGCGGGAGGGCCCTGGTTCTTC	CASSQPVAGLAGGPWFF
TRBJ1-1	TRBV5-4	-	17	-	TGTGCCAGCAGCTACCCCCGGAGGGATGGGTCGAACACTGAAGCTTTCTTT	CASSYPRRDGSNTEAFF
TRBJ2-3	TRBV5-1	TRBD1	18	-	TGCGCCAGCAGCCCGGTTGCACAGGGGGCGTTACGCACAGATACGCAGTATTTT	CASSPVAQGALRTDTQYF
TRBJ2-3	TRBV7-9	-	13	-	TGTGCCAGCAGCATCGTCGGGGGAGATACGCAGTATTTT	CASSIVGGDTQYF
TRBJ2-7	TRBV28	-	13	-	TGTGCCAGCAGTTCTGGAGGGAGCTACGAGCAGTACTTC	CASSSGGSYEQYF
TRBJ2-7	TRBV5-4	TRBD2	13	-	TGTGCCAGCAGCTTGGAGGGGACTAGCGTAAAGTACTTC	CASSLEGTSVKYF
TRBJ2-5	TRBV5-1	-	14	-	TGCGCCAGCAGCGCGGGGGCGGACCAAGAGACCCAGTACTTC	CASSAGADQETQYF
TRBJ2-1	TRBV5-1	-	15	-	TGCGCCAGCTCAGAAGGACTCGCCCACTACAATGAGCAGTTCTTC	CASSEGLAHYNEQFF
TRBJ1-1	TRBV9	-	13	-	TGTGCCAGCAGCGGCGGACCGGGGACTGAAGCTTTCTTT	CASSGGPGTEAFF
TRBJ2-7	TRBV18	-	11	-	TGTGCCAGCTCCCCTGGGAGGGAGCAGTACTTC	CASSPGREQYF
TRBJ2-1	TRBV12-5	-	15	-	TGTGCTAGTGGGGCGGGGGCACCCTCGGGGAATGAGCAGTTCTTC	CASGAGAPSGNEQFF
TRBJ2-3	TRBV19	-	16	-	TGTGCCAGTAGTATTTTGTCGGGGAGACCCACAGATACGCAGTATTTT	CASSILSGRPTDTQYF
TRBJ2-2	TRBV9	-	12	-	TGTGCCAGCAGCTTTCAGGGAGGGGAGCTGTTTTTT	CASSFQGGELFF
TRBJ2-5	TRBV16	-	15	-	TGTGCCAGCAGCCTGCTTTCTCCTGACAGGGAGACCCAGTACTTC	CASSLLSPDRETQYF
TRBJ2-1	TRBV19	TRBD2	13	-	TGTGCCAGTAGTAACCGGGGGGGCGATGAGCAGTTCTTC	CASSNRGGDEQFF
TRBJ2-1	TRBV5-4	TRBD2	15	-	TGTGCCAGCAGCCCTAGTCCCCGGGGGGTTAATGAGCAGTTCTTC	CASSPSPRGVNEQFF
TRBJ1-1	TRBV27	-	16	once	TGTGCCAGCACCCACGGCCCGCCGTTGCTCGGGACTGAAGCTTTCTTT	CASTHGPPLLGTEAFF
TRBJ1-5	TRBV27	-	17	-	TGTGCCAGCAGTATCCACGGGGATACCAGGGGTGGTCAGCCCCAGCATTTT	CASSIHGDTRGGQPQHF
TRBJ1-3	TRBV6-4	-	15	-	TGTGCCAGCAGTGTACAGGGCGCGGGTGGAAACACCATATATTTT	CASSVQGAGGNTIYF
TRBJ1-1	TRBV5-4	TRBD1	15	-	TGTGCCAGCAGCAGGAGGACAGGGAAGAACTCTGAAGCTTTCTTT	CASSRRTGKNSEAFF
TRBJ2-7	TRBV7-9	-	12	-	TGTGCCACCTCCCCACTTCCTAGCGAGCAGTACTTC	CATSPLPSEQYF
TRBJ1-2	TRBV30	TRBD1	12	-	TGTGCCTGGAGTGTACCAGGGGGTGGCTACACCTTC	CAWSVPGGGYTF
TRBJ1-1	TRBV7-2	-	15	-	TGTGCCAGCAGCTTAGACTCGTCCCGAGGGACTGAAGCTTTCTTT	CASSLDSSRGTEAFF
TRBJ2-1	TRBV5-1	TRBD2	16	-	TGCGCCAGCAGCTTGGGGGGACTAGCGGACGTCGATGAGCAGTTCTTC	CASSLGGLADVDEQFF
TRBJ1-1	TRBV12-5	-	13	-	TGTGCTAGTGGTTTCTCGCAGGGGACTGAAGCTTTCTTT	CASGFSQGTEAFF
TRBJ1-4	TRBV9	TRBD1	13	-	TGTGCCAGCAGCGTGACAGGGGAAGAAAAACTGTTTTTT	CASSVTGEEKLFF
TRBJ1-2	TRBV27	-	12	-	TGTGCCAGCGCTGCGCCTAACTATGGCTACACCTTC	CASAAPNYGYTF
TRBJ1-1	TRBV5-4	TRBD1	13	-	TGTGCCAGCAGCTTGGGAACAGGGGGATATGCTTTCTTT	CASSLGTGGYAFF
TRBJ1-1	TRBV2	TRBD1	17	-	TGTGCCAGCAGTAGGTCCGGGACAGGGGGCGCGGAGACTGAAGCTTTCTTT	CASSRSGTGGAETEAFF
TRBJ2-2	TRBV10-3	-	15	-	TGTGCCATCAGCTGGACACTGACGAACACCGGGGAGCTGTTTTTT	CAISWTLTNTGELFF
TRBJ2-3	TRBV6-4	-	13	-	TGTGCCAGCAGTGAGGACTGGACAGATACGCAGTATTTT	CASSEDWTDTQYF
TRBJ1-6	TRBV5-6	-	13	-	TGTGCCAGCAGTTCTTTATATCTTTCACCCCTCCACTTT	CASSSLYLSPLHF
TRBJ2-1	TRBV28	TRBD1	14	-	TGTGCCAGCAGCATTGGACAGGGTATTGATGAGCAGTTCTTC	CASSIGQGIDEQFF
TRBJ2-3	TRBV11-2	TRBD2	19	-	TGTGCCAGCAGCCCGCAACTAGCGGGCGTAAGGTCTAGCACAGATACGCAGTATTTT	CASSPQLAGVRSSTDTQYF
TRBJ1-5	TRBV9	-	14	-	TGTGCCAGCAGCGTAGGAACAAACAATCAGCCCCAGCATTTT	CASSVGTNNQPQHF
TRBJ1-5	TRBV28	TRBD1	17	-	TGTGCCAGCAGTTTGGGGACAGGTGGGAGTAGCAATCAGCCCCAGCATTTT	CASSLGTGGSSNQPQHF
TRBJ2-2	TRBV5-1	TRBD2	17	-	TGCGCCAGCAGCTCCCCATCATTAGCGGGAGGGTCCGGGGAGCTGTTTTTT	CASSSPSLAGGSGELFF
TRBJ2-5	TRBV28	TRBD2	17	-	TGTGCCAGCAGTCCTTTGGGACGTAGCGGGAGGACGGAGACCCAGTACTTC	CASSPLGRSGRTETQYF
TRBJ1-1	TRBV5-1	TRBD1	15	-	TGCGCCAGCAGCACCCGGACAGGGGAAAACACTGAAGCTTTCTTT	CASSTRTGENTEAFF